The sequence of this T cell receptor beta chain was determined in a study of blood T cell repertoires in COVID-19 (dated by TCRdb to 2019 to 2021). Notes on the research overall: The collaborator samples originated in the United States, Italy and Spain and spanned the acute and convalescent phases of COVID-19. The repertoires were released in a freely available public database meant as a resource for research on the immune response to SARS-CoV-2. Subjects who had been exposed to COVID-19, were actively infected with it, or had recovered from it provided the deeply sampled blood TCRbeta repertoires that made up the dataset. Samples came from the ongoing ImmuneRACE study (first 160 participants) plus 1,254 subjects from 6 global collaborators. HLA class I and class II types, where available, came from metadata supplied by the sample provider rather than from assay-based typing. The prospective study material was composed of cDNA or gDNA derived from T cells, B-cell-depleted T cells, or PBMCs. A de-identified subject ID, COVID-19 status, age in years and sex were almost always included in the sample metadata. Broader findings and caveats from the paper: The amount of clinical and demographic metadata varied by source and participant and was provided uncurated.

The collaborating institutions used their own protocols to collect whole blood in K2EDTA tubes. For TCRbeta analysis, collaborator samples were shipped as frozen whole blood, as isolated PBMCs, or as DNA extracted from either sample type. A note on this clone: Which antigen it targets is not known. Base qualities were left out, and no much larger clone turns up one base away.

TCRbeta CDR3 regions were amplified from genomic DNA using the immunoSEQ Assay, a bias-controlled multiplex PCR. Processing in the source paper ran as follows. The number of nucleated cells in each sample was estimated from the amplification of reference gene primers within the assay. To quantify the absolute abundance of each unique TCRbeta CDR3 rearrangement, sequence reads were collapsed and filtered. For each sample, productive Simpson clonality was calculated as the square root of Simpson's diversity index across productive rearrangements. The table was pulled from immuneACCESS by TCRdb, which kept in-frame rearrangements only. Such tables lose some clones; where checked, under half of the loss comes from unresolved V genes, and the rest has no known cause. From that table come the V and J calls and clone size; the DNA was used to work out D and trimming. The sample contains 50,000 to 70,000 clones, roughly 88% of them found a single time. Together, the top ten hold over 4% of the sample.

V is shortened by 0 bases, J by 2 bases, and the region joining them spans 5 bases. The germline V gene specifies SGHRS as CDR1 and YFSETQ as CDR2. From the cysteine through the phenylalanine, the CDR3 covers 14 amino acids. Only the CDR3 region is kept as DNA, spanning 42 bases read in frame from base 1. This clonotype originated in a man in his 60s with acute or convalescent COVID-19. Sequencing was performed on peripheral blood. The chain couples TRBV5-1 to TRBJ2-2, with no confidently assigned D gene. The DNA sequence reads TGCGCCAGCAGCTTGGAACTCAACACCGGGGAGCTGTTTTTT. The encoded protein is CASSLELNTGELFF.